The T cell receptor (beta chain) described here comes from a study of a mutant IDH1 vaccine in newly diagnosed glioma. Overall study context: The first vaccination came 4-6 weeks after radiotherapy alone, or with temozolomide cycles. Earlier care involved radiotherapy, temozolomide, or both, and the majority received both. Of the patients given treatment, approximately 60% were male and about 38% were female, and a mean age of approximately 40 years was recorded.

The time point is: week 35, safety follow-up. In the vaccine, a single dose held 300 ug of the mutant IDH1 20-mer peptide, along with topical imiquimod. Points from the study as a whole: Alterations occurring in top peripheral T cell clonotypes seemed unrelated to pseudoprogression.

The table came from immunoSEQ multiplex PCR; TCRdb's copy has only in-frame clones and leaves some out. The top ten clones hold under 7% of a sample with about 58,000 clones, roughly four fifths of them seen once. This clone has a single count. As yet, its antigen is unknown. Germline V gene lookup returns CDR1 SGHAT and CDR2 FQNNGV. V dropped 5 bases and J dropped 1; count of bases not matched to a gene: 5. There are 16 residues in the CDR3. Sequenced material: PBMCs, taken from a glioma patient whose treatment included an IDH1 peptide vaccine. This receptor was obtained from a man aged 35 to 55 with glioma. The rearrangement joins TRBV11-2 to TRBJ2-5; 12 nucleotides agree with TRBD2. Written as DNA, the CDR3 is TGTGCCAGCAGCCGCCTACTAGCGGGAGGCCAAGAGACCCAGTACTTC. This gives the protein CASSRLLAGGQETQYF.